Shown below are 26 T cell receptor beta chains from a single sample sequenced in a study of technical replicates of blood from several donors. TCRdb's copy holds only in-frame clones and misses some; the assay was immunoSEQ multiplex PCR. The sample holds 95,000 to 100,000 clones; roughly 95% are singletons and the top ten take 0.21%. Source material: T cells isolated from PBMCs. The origin of the receptors is a human donor in good health.

The genes are TRBV29-1 and TRBJ1-1; TRBD1 is a possible D gene (5 bases). This CDR3 region has 11 residues. From germline, CDR1 is SQVTM and CDR2 ANQGSEA. Between the trimmed V and J ends, which lost 4 bases and 6 bases, there was a span of 9 bases. The DNA of the CDR3 is TGCAGCGTTGTGGGGGAGGCTGAAGCTTTCTTT. Protein: CSVVGEAEAFF.

This clone was observed a single time. This chain joins TRBV27 and TRBJ1-5; D perhaps matches TRBD1 (5 bases). The length of the CDR3 is 16 residues. Trimming cost V 6 bases and J 2 bases, with 17 bases left between them. CDR1 and CDR2 from the germline V gene are MNHEY and SMNVEV (reference sequence). This chain's CDR3 is CASSLSGTWGNQPQHF. The CDR3 region has the DNA TGTGCCAGCAGCCTTTCCGGGACTTGGGGCAATCAGCCCCAGCATTTT.

The chain joins TRBV2 to TRBJ2-4; the match to TRBD2 covers 8 bases. Germline assignment: CDR1 SNHLY and CDR2 FYNNEI. The length of the CDR3 is 15 residues. The J segment lost 7 bases and the V segment lost 2 bases, leaving 7 bases of the junction unmatched. CDR3 in DNA: TGTGCCAGCAGTGAAACGGCGGGGGGCCTCAACATTCAGTACTTC. Its translation is CASSETAGGLNIQYF.

V usage is TRBV4-1 and J usage is TRBJ1-1; D may be TRBD1 (6 bases). The CDR3 loop spans 15 amino acids. Germline lookup yields CDR1 MGHRA and CDR2 YSYEKL. Trimming cost V 0 bases and J 4 bases, with 12 bases left between them. The CDR3 loop is CASSQDPQGSTEAFF. Here the CDR3 DNA reads TGCGCCAGCAGCCAAGACCCACAGGGCTCCACTGAAGCTTTCTTT.

The chain has TRBV10-1 and TRBJ1-3; D is ambiguous. The CDR3 totals 16 residues. CDR1 is WNHNN and CDR2 is SYGVQD in the germline V gene (reference sequence). V was cut by 0 bases and J by 0 bases, with 9 bases left in between. CDR3 nucleotides: TGCGCCAGCAGTGAGTCGGGCGAGAGCTCTGGAAACACCATATATTTT. Protein product: CASSESGESSGNTIYF.

The rearrangement joins TRBV10-1 to TRBJ2-1; maybe TRBD1 (7 bases). Germline V lookup: CDR1 WNHNN, CDR2 SYGVQD (reference sequence). CDR3 size: 18 residues. V was pared by 0 bases and J by 4 bases, with 19 bases between. The DNA for the CDR3 is TGCGCCAGCAGTGAGTCGACGGAGGGGGCTCGAGGATACAATGAGCAGTTCTTC. Translating it yields CASSESTEGARGYNEQFF.

The chain carries TRBV13 and TRBJ2-1; 7 positions match TRBD2. The CDR3 loop spans 15 amino acids. V dropped 4 bases and J dropped 9; count of bases not matched to a gene: 12. Germline V gene lookup returns CDR1 PRHDT and CDR2 FYEKMQ (reference sequence). This CDR3 reads CASSSRQREGSEQFF. CDR3 in DNA: TGTGCCAGCAGCTCACGCCAGCGGGAAGGGAGTGAGCAGTTCTTC.

This clone has a single count. The chain carries TRBV25-1 and TRBJ2-3; 11 bases line up with TRBD2. Per the germline V gene, CDR1 is MGHDK and CDR2 is SYGVNS. The CDR3 totals 18 residues. The V gene end was trimmed by 2 bases and the J gene end by 1 base; junction bases not matched to a gene: 8. Here the CDR3 DNA reads TGTGCCAGCAGTGAAATAGTAGCGGGAGGGGCCGGCACAGATACGCAGTATTTT. Translated: CASSEIVAGGAGTDTQYF.

The chain combines TRBV5-4 with TRBJ2-7; the match to TRBD2 covers 13 bases. With V trimmed by 4 bases and J by 4 bases, 8 bases remained unmatched. The CDR3 totals 16 residues. Looked up from germline, CDR1 is SGHNT and CDR2 is YYREEE (reference sequence). The CDR3, as DNA: TGTGCCAGCAGCCGGGGGACTAGCGGGACTATTTACGAGCAGTACTTC. Translation gives CASSRGTSGTIYEQYF.

The V gene is TRBV29-1, the J gene TRBJ2-4, with TRBD2 matching 9 bases. The CDR3 extends over 11 amino acids. With V trimmed by 7 bases and J by 9 bases, 4 bases remained unmatched. Germline CDR1 SQVTM, CDR2 ANQGSEA. DNA of the CDR3: TGCAGCGGGCGGGAGGGCGGCATTCAGTACTTC. This sequence encodes CSGREGGIQYF.

The DNA for the CDR3 is TGTGCCAGCAGGCCAGACAGGGAGAGGACTGAAGCTTTCTTT. Encoded protein: CASRPDRERTEAFF. The chain is built from TRBV25-1 and TRBJ1-1; 7 nucleotides agree with TRBD1. Trimming removed 6 bases from V and 5 bases from J; junction bases left unmatched: 9. CDR3 size: 14 residues. CDR1 and CDR2 from the germline V gene are MGHDK and SYGVNS.

V gene TRBV2 combines with J gene TRBJ2-1, with 15 positions matching TRBD2. Germline loops: CDR1 SNHLY, CDR2 FYNNEI. The CDR3 length is 19 residues. With 6 bases clipped from V and 6 bases from J, the junction kept 15 bases outside the gene matches. CDR3 region: CASRARSRTSGRDRNEQFF. DNA for the CDR3: TGTGCCAGCAGGGCACGATCCCGGACTAGCGGGAGGGATCGCAATGAGCAGTTCTTC.

The CDR3 region is CATTSATQFF. DNA for the CDR3: TGTGCCACTACTAGCGCTACGCAGTTCTTC. J is TRBJ2-1 and V is TRBV11-2; TRBD2 matches at 7 bases. Germline V gives CDR1 SGHAT, CDR2 FQNNGV. This CDR3 has 10 residues. With 10 bases clipped from V and 12 bases from J, the junction kept 6 bases outside the gene matches.

This rearrangement joins TRBV7-8 to TRBJ2-7; the D gene is possibly TRBD2 (6 bases). Germline V lookup: CDR1 SGHVS, CDR2 FQNEAQ. The germline V and J ends were trimmed by 2 bases and 6 bases, with 17 bases remaining between them. The CDR3 is 15 residues long. CDR3 sequence: CASSLTNTAGGEQYF. Written as DNA, the CDR3 is TGTGCCAGCAGCTTAACGAATACAGCGGGCGGCGAGCAGTACTTC.

The chain couples TRBV6-1 to TRBJ2-7; TRBD1 might be the D (6 bases). Trimming removed 8 bases from V and 6 bases from J, with 20 bases in between. The CDR3 runs 14 residues. CDR1 and CDR2 (germline): MNHNS, SASEGT. The CDR3, as DNA: TGTGCCAGCGCCCAGGGGTCGGACTTAGGCGAGCAGTACTTC. Amino acid sequence: CASAQGSDLGEQYF.

This chain joins TRBV19 and TRBJ2-1; D possibly corresponds to TRBD2 (5 bases). Looked up from germline, CDR1 is LNHDA and CDR2 is SQIVND (reference sequence). Trimming took 3 bases from V and 8 from J, leaving 11 bases between them. The CDR3 runs 13 residues. The CDR3 nucleotides are TGTGCCAGTAGTATGAGGGTGGTAGATGAGCAGTTCTTC. Translating gives CASSMRVVDEQFF.

The chain combines TRBV10-3 with TRBJ2-3; 11 positions agree with TRBD2. In germline, CDR1 is ENHRY, CDR2 SYGVKD. The trim removed 5 bases at V and 1 base at J, leaving 11 bases unmatched. This CDR3 spans 18 amino acids. The CDR3 protein is CAISRLAGSVAGTDTQYF. For the CDR3, the DNA is TGTGCCATCAGTAGACTAGCGGGAAGTGTTGCGGGCACAGATACGCAGTATTTT.

The CDR3 is CAWNRAGSLNLYEQYF. CDR3 sequence (DNA): TGTGCCTGGAATAGAGCGGGGTCTCTTAACCTCTACGAGCAGTACTTC. V is TRBV30 and J is TRBJ2-7, with 7 bases lining up with TRBD2. This CDR3 contains 16 residues. The germline CDR1 and CDR2 sequences are GTSNPN and SVGIG (reference sequence). Losses at the gene ends were 4 bases for V and 3 bases for J; bases not matched to a gene: 15.

The gene calls are TRBV15 and TRBJ2-7; a weak D match, TRBD1 (5 bases). Germline V gene lookup returns CDR1 LNHNV and CDR2 YYDKDF (reference sequence). V was shortened by 8 bases and J by 3 bases, with 11 bases between the two germline ends. The CDR3 spans 12 residues. DNA of the CDR3: TGTGCCACCGGTCCAGGGATCTACGAGCAGTACTTC. As protein: CATGPGIYEQYF.

The CDR3 DNA reads as TGTGCCAGCAGTTTCGACAGGGCCAATGAGCAGTTCTTC. It codes for CASSFDRANEQFF. The chain uses TRBV27 and TRBJ2-1, with 7 bases aligning to TRBD1. Germline CDR1 MNHEY, CDR2 SMNVEV (reference sequence). With 3 bases clipped from V and 6 bases from J, the junction kept 2 bases outside the gene matches. CDR3 length: 13 residues.

This clone is a singleton in its sample. The chain has TRBV2 and TRBJ1-2; D is unresolved. Trimming took off 5 bases at V and 3 bases at J, with 10 bases between the two ends. The CDR3 runs 13 residues. The germline CDR1 and CDR2 sequences are SNHLY and FYNNEI. CDR3 residues: CASSWAQDYGYTF. DNA for the CDR3: TGTGCCAGCAGTTGGGCGCAGGACTATGGCTACACCTTC.

The J gene is TRBJ2-2, the V gene TRBV21-1; TRBD2, the table's D call, lacks a check against the DNA. TRBV21-1 is listed as a pseudogene. There are 14 residues in the CDR3. Here the CDR3 reads CASSKVPDTGELFF. In nucleotides, the CDR3 is TGTGCCAGCAGCAAAGTCCCGGACACCGGGGAGCTGTTTTTT.

This clone has just one count. This chain joins TRBV5-6 and TRBJ2-7; TRBD1 agrees at 10 bases. Losses at the gene ends were 4 bases for V and 5 bases for J; bases not matched to a gene: 6. Germline assignment: CDR1 SGHDT and CDR2 YYEEEE. The CDR3 length is 14 residues. The CDR3 spells CASSGSGTGDEQYF. CDR3 sequence (DNA): TGTGCCAGCAGCGGATCCGGGACAGGGGACGAGCAGTACTTC.

The J gene is TRBJ2-3, the V gene TRBV7-9; TRBD2 agrees at 16 bases. J gave up 0 bases and V 5 bases, and 8 bases lay outside the gene matches. The CDR3 loop spans 19 amino acids. Per germline, CDR1 SEHNR and CDR2 FQNEAQ (reference sequence). The CDR3 loop is CASSVTGLAGGLSTDTQYF. CDR3 bases: TGTGCCAGCAGCGTTACGGGACTAGCGGGGGGGCTCAGCACAGATACGCAGTATTTT.

The chain combines TRBV7-3 with TRBJ2-1; the match to TRBD1 covers 7 bases. There are 15 residues in the CDR3. Per germline, CDR1 SGHTA and CDR2 FQGTGA. The J segment lost 2 bases and the V segment lost 5 bases, leaving 6 bases of the junction unmatched. The CDR3 DNA is TGTGCCAGCAGCATCAGGACAGGCCCCTACAATGAGCAGTTCTTC. Its translation is CASSIRTGPYNEQFF. Filled out from reference TRBV7-3 and TRBJ2-1, the complete variable domain reads GAGVSQTPSNKVTEKGKYVELRCDPISGHTALYWYRQSLGQGPEFLIYFQGTGAADDSGLPNDRFFAVRPEGSVSTLKIQRTERGDSAVYLCASSIRTGPYNEQFFGPGTRLTVL.

This clone appeared once. The V and J genes are TRBV11-2 and TRBJ1-2; D gene ambiguous. The CDR3 totals 13 residues. In germline, CDR1 is SGHAT, CDR2 FQNNGV. V lost 5 bases, J lost 4 bases, and 11 bases lay in between. Here the CDR3 reads CASSVNSPYGYTF. DNA of the CDR3: TGTGCCAGCAGCGTTAACAGCCCCTATGGCTACACCTTC. Looking up the rest from reference TRBV11-2 and TRBJ1-2 gives the full variable domain: EAGVAQSPRYKIIEKRQSVAFWCNPISGHATLYWYQQILGQGPKLLIQFQNNGVVDDSQLPKDRFSAERLKGVDSTLKIQPAKLEDSAVYLCASSVNSPYGYTFGSGTRLTVV.